The rows below give T cell receptor beta chains drawn from one sample of a study of blood T cell repertoires in COVID-19. Clones were read by immunoSEQ multiplex PCR, and TCRdb kept only the in-frame ones, dropping some. The repertoire includes about 190,000 clones, roughly nine tenths of them detected once, and around 1.1% sits in the top ten. The sequencing input was peripheral blood. Every receptor here comes from a man aged 30 to 45 with acute or convalescent COVID-19. The CDR3 runs from the conserved cysteine through the conserved F or W. A D gene is named only where the DNA matches it firmly. A clone size is listed for some rows: how often the clone was seen (once, few, many), or a class if it is expanded.

v_call,j_call,clone_size,d_call,cdr3_length,cdr3_nt,cdr3_aa
TRBV30,TRBJ2-3,NA,TRBD1,13,TGTGCCTGGGGACAGGATTACACAGATACGCAGTATTTT,CAWGQDYTDTQYF
TRBV19,TRBJ2-3,NA,TRBD1,17,TGTGCCAGTAGTATCGGACAGGGGGCGCAGGTCCCAGATACGCAGTATTTT,CASSIGQGAQVPDTQYF
TRBV6-5,TRBJ1-5,once,NA,13,TGTGCCAGCAGCTCAGACAGCGCTTGGCCCCAGCATTTT,CASSSDSAWPQHF
TRBV28,TRBJ1-4,once,NA,13,TGTGCCAGCAGTTTTGGGCAAAATGAAAAACTGTTTTTT,CASSFGQNEKLFF
TRBV3-1/TRBV3-2,TRBJ2-7,NA,NA,13,TGTGCCAGCAGCCCAGAGGCTTCTTGGGAGCAGTACTTC,CASSPEASWEQYF
TRBV5-1,TRBJ2-5,NA,NA,11,TGCGCCAGCGGCCAGCAAGAGACCCAGTACTTC,CASGQQETQYF
TRBV6-5,TRBJ1-2,NA,TRBD1,13,TGTGCCAGCAGTCTGCCAGGGGGCAGTGGCTACACCTTC,CASSLPGGSGYTF
TRBV5-1,TRBJ1-2,NA,TRBD1,15,TGCGCCAGCAGCTCGAACAGGGGACCCAACTATGGCTACACCTTC,CASSSNRGPNYGYTF
TRBV7-9,TRBJ1-2,NA,TRBD1,15,TGTGCCAGCAGCTCCGACAGGGGTCCCAACTATGGCTACACCTTC,CASSSDRGPNYGYTF
TRBV6-5,TRBJ1-2,NA,NA,13,TGTGCCAGCAGTTACGGGCGGGGCTGGGGTTACACCTTC,CASSYGRGWGYTF